These 20 T cell receptor beta chains were sequenced from one sample in a study of T cell changes during pregnancy in multiple sclerosis (dated by TCRdb to the late 2010s). The method was the immunoSEQ multiplex PCR assay. Sourced from immuneACCESS, this table was stored by TCRdb with only in-frame sequences that have V and J called. A share of the clones is absent; for the studies checked, an unresolved V gene accounts for under half, and the remainder has no known explanation. This sample holds roughly 41,000 clones; about 94% were observed only once. The leading ten clones occupy over 1.5% of the sample. Sequencing used peripheral blood, obtained in the third trimester of pregnancy. The source is a female donor with multiple sclerosis, enrolled in a pregnancy study.

The V gene is TRBV19, the J gene TRBJ2-1; weak D call: TRBD1 (6 bases). CDR1 and CDR2 from the germline V gene are LNHDA and SQIVND (reference sequence). This CDR3 is built from 15 residues. Trimming pared 3 bases from V and 0 bases from J, leaving 9 bases between. The CDR3 region has the DNA TGTGCCAGTAGTATCGGACAGAACTCCTACAATGAGCAGTTCTTC. Encoded protein: CASSIGQNSYNEQFF.

The chain employs TRBV19 and TRBJ2-3, with D maybe TRBD2 (5 bases). From germline, CDR1 is LNHDA and CDR2 SQIVND (reference sequence). V lost 4 bases, J lost 6 bases, and 14 bases lay in between. This CDR3 is built from 14 residues. The CDR3 bases are TGTGCCAGTAGTAACTCTCGGCTAGCTGATACGCAGTATTTT. Translating it yields CASSNSRLADTQYF.

This clone was seen a single time. The chain has TRBV27 and TRBJ1-6, with D possibly being TRBD1 (5 bases). The V gene's germline CDR1 is MNHEY and CDR2 SMNVEV (reference sequence). V shed 3 bases and J shed 8 bases, with 17 bases lying between them. There are 16 residues in the CDR3. The CDR3 is CASSFRVTDQHSPLHF. The CDR3 DNA reads TGTGCCAGCAGTTTTCGGGTGACAGACCAGCATTCACCCCTCCACTTT.

The V gene is TRBV7-6, the J gene TRBJ2-3, with 8 bases that match TRBD2. V shed 3 bases, J shed 3 bases, and the junction held 2 bases outside the gene matches. Germline CDR1 is SGHVS and CDR2 is FNYEAQ. CDR3 length: 14 amino acids. CDR3 sequence reads: CASSFRGGTDTQYF. CDR3 in DNA: TGTGCCAGCAGCTTTCGGGGGGGGACAGATACGCAGTATTTT.

The rearrangement joins TRBV28 to TRBJ2-7; D is possibly TRBD1 (5 bases). This CDR3 contains 13 residues. Trimming left V 3 bases short and J 2 bases short, with 8 bases between. Germline-derived CDR1 and CDR2 are MDHEN and SYDVKM. The chain's CDR3 is CASSLTATYEQYF. The DNA for the CDR3 is TGTGCCAGCAGTTTGACAGCAACCTACGAGCAGTACTTC. Looking up the rest from reference TRBV28 and TRBJ2-7 gives the full variable domain: DVKVTQSSRYLVKRTGEKVFLECVQDMDHENMFWYRQDPGLGLRLIYFSYDVKMKEKGDIPEGYSVSREKKERFSLILESASTNQTSMYLCASSLTATYEQYFGPGTRLTVT.

J is TRBJ1-3 and V is TRBV7-2; no firm D call. Looked up from germline, CDR1 is SGHTA and CDR2 is FQGNSA. This CDR3 has 14 amino acids. The V end lost 2 bases, the J end lost 2 bases, and 7 bases lay between the germline ends. CDR3 coding DNA: TGTGCCAGCAGCTTAACTAAGGCTGGAAACACCATATATTTT. Encoded protein: CASSLTKAGNTIYF.

The V and J genes are TRBV7-3 and TRBJ2-2; TRBD2 might be the D (5 bases). Germline V gene lookup returns CDR1 SGHTA and CDR2 FQGTGA. The V gene lost 5 bases and the J gene lost 6 bases, with 16 bases spanning the gap. The CDR3 sequence is 15 residues long. The CDR3: CASSRAPTSPGELFF. The CDR3 nucleotides are TGTGCCAGCAGCCGGGCGCCCACTAGTCCCGGGGAGCTGTTTTTT.

The chain uses TRBV11-2 and TRBJ2-5; 7 positions agree with TRBD2. V was clipped by 5 bases and J by 9 bases; unmatched bases: 21. The CDR3 length is 17 residues. Germline V gene lookup returns CDR1 SGHAT and CDR2 FQNNGV. This CDR3 is CASSLIRGQGGTAAQYF. CDR3 in DNA: TGTGCCAGCAGCCTGATAAGAGGCCAGGGAGGGACTGCGGCCCAGTACTTC.

The chain employs TRBV2 and TRBJ2-2, with D perhaps TRBD2 (6 bases). Germline values: CDR1 SNHLY, CDR2 FYNNEI. The CDR3 loop spans 12 amino acids. Trimming pared 6 bases from V and 7 bases from J, leaving 9 bases between. The CDR3 sequence: CASSLGGGELFF. The DNA for the CDR3 is TGTGCCAGCAGCCTCGGGGGCGGGGAGCTGTTTTTT.

This clone appeared once. The chain employs TRBV13 and TRBJ1-1, with D possibly being TRBD1 (6 bases). CDR1 and CDR2 from the germline V gene are PRHDT and FYEKMQ (reference sequence). With 5 bases removed from V and 4 bases from J, the gap between germline ends came to 17 bases. This CDR3 comprises 15 residues. CDR3 coding DNA: TGTGCCAGCAGCCCCGCCTCTACAGGGAGCACTGAAGCTTTCTTT. It encodes CASSPASTGSTEAFF.

V gene TRBV19 combines with J gene TRBJ2-3; 8 nucleotides match TRBD2. Germline CDR1 is LNHDA and CDR2 is SQIVND (reference sequence). V lost 6 bases, J lost 2 bases, and 7 bases stayed unmatched. The CDR3 is made up of 15 amino acids. CDR3 DNA: TGTGCCAGTAGGGGTTGGCGGGGGGACACAGATACGCAGTATTTT. It is translated as CASRGWRGDTDTQYF. The whole variable domain, remainder taken from reference TRBV19 and TRBJ2-3, is DGGITQSPKYLFRKEGQNVTLSCEQNLNHDAMYWYRQDPGQGLRLIYYSQIVNDFQKGDIAEGYSVSREKKESFPLTVTSAQKNPTAFYLCASRGWRGDTDTQYFGPGTRLTVL.

The gene calls are TRBV11-3 and TRBJ1-2, with D possibly matching TRBD1 (6 bases). CDR1 is SGHNT and CDR2 is YENEEA in the germline V gene. Trimming took off 4 bases at V and 8 bases at J, with 14 bases between the two ends. The CDR3 length is 13 residues. CDR3 nucleotide sequence: TGTGCCAGCAGCTATGAGCAGGGGAGCGGCTACACCTTC. Residues: CASSYEQGSGYTF.

The chain carries TRBV5-4 and TRBJ1-4; tentatively, D is TRBD1 (5 bases). Per the germline V gene, CDR1 is SGHNT and CDR2 is YYREEE (reference sequence). Trimming took off 0 bases at V and 4 bases at J, with 7 bases between the two ends. The CDR3 contains 14 residues. CDR3 region: CASSLGQSNEKLFF. CDR3 nucleotide sequence: TGTGCCAGCAGCTTGGGACAGAGTAATGAAAAACTGTTTTTT.

The V gene is TRBV14, the J gene TRBJ2-7, with a weak D call TRBD2 (7 bases). CDR3 length: 15 residues. The V gene lost 7 bases and the J gene lost 0 bases, with 16 bases spanning the gap. The V gene's germline CDR1 is SGHDN and CDR2 FVKESK. CDR3 bases: TGTGCCAGCAAACTGAGCGGGACACCCTCCTACGAGCAGTACTTC. This sequence encodes CASKLSGTPSYEQYF. The full variable domain, with the rest looked up from reference TRBV14 and TRBJ2-7, is EAGVTQFPSHSVIEKGQTVTLRCDPISGHDNLYWYRRVMGKEIKFLLHFVKESKQDESGMPNNRFLAERTGGTYSTLKVQPAELEDSGVYFCASKLSGTPSYEQYFGPGTRLTVT.

The chain links TRBV9 to TRBJ2-1; D may be TRBD1 (6 bases). The germline CDR1 and CDR2 sequences are SGDLS and YYNGEE. The CDR3 loop spans 13 amino acids. V was clipped by 2 bases and J by 9 bases, with 12 bases between them. The CDR3 region is CASSVNREAEQFF. The CDR3 bases are TGTGCCAGCAGCGTCAACAGGGAAGCTGAGCAGTTCTTC.

V and J are TRBV28 and TRBJ1-5; D possibly corresponds to TRBD1 (5 bases). The length of the CDR3 is 15 residues. Trimming cost V 3 bases and J 6 bases, with 15 bases left between them. Germline V gives CDR1 MDHEN, CDR2 SYDVKM. The CDR3, as DNA: TGTGCCAGCAGTTTGTCCGGGGGTTTCTTTCAGCCCCAGCATTTT. Its protein product is CASSLSGGFFQPQHF.

This sequence joins TRBV7-6 and TRBJ2-7, with D possibly matching TRBD2 (5 bases). Trimming pared 0 bases from V and 2 bases from J, leaving 5 bases between. CDR1 SGHVS and CDR2 FNYEAQ come from the germline V gene. This CDR3 comprises 13 residues. In DNA form, the CDR3 reads TGTGCCAGCAGCTTAGCGGAGGCCTACGAGCAGTACTTC. Its protein is CASSLAEAYEQYF.

The chain employs TRBV2 and TRBJ2-7; D is undetermined. There are 13 residues in the CDR3. CDR1 is SNHLY, CDR2 FYNNEI, per germline. Trimming took 5 bases from V and 1 from J, leaving 9 bases between them. This CDR3 is CASSYSLSYEQYF. CDR3 sequence (DNA): TGTGCCAGCAGTTACAGTCTTTCCTACGAGCAGTACTTC.

The chain employs TRBV28 and TRBJ1-2, with 8 bases lining up with TRBD1. The V gene's germline CDR1 is MDHEN and CDR2 SYDVKM. V shed 3 bases, J shed 7 bases, and the junction held 13 bases outside the gene matches. CDR3 size: 16 residues. The CDR3 protein is CASSFISPDRAGGYTF. CDR3 DNA: TGTGCCAGCAGTTTTATCTCGCCGGACAGGGCTGGTGGCTACACCTTC.

The chain combines TRBV4-2 with TRBJ2-7, with 11 bases that match TRBD1. CDR1 and CDR2 from the germline V gene are LGHNA and YNFKEQ. Trimming at V came to 1 base and at J to 3 bases, leaving 5 bases not matched to a gene. This CDR3 is 16 amino acids long. CDR3 in DNA: TGTGCCAGCAGCCAAGTGATCGGGACAGGGGGCTACGAGCAGTACTTC. Its translation is CASSQVIGTGGYEQYF.